One sample yielded the 23 T cell receptor beta chains listed below, sequenced in a study of shared clonotypes between healthy human individuals (dated by TCRdb to the early 2020s). Receptor libraries were prepared by the immunoSEQ multiplex PCR assay. TCRdb holds this immuneACCESS table with in-frame rearrangements only. Some clones are missing; in checked studies, unresolved V genes explain under half, and the rest has no known cause. For this sample there are roughly 2,500,000 clones; over 85% appear just once. Approximately 0.35% of the sample comes from the top ten. The sequenced material came from naive CD4+ T cells from PBMCs. This specimen's cell subset or site label, per the study, means: CD45RA+ positively selected. The origin of the receptors is a man aged 18 to 29 in good health. Some clones in this sample may be carry-over from other donors' samples.

V usage is TRBV6-6 and J usage is TRBJ1-4, with a weak D call TRBD1 (6 bases). V lost 7 bases and J 10 bases, leaving 19 bases between the germline ends. Germline lookup yields CDR1 MNHNY and CDR2 SVGAGI (reference sequence). The CDR3 runs to 14 residues. CDR3 in DNA: TGTGCCAGCACCGAGGACAGCCCCCCTGTAAAACTGTTTTTT. This translates into CASTEDSPPVKLFF.

The chain is built from TRBV28 and TRBJ2-3; 15 nucleotides line up with TRBD2. The CDR3 loop spans 17 amino acids. Germline values: CDR1 MDHEN, CDR2 SYDVKM. V dropped 6 bases and J dropped 5; count of bases not matched to a gene: 9. This chain's CDR3 is CASSPGTSGRIVDTQYF. The DNA for the CDR3 is TGTGCCAGCAGCCCAGGGACTAGCGGGAGGATAGTAGATACGCAGTATTTT.

The CDR3 reads CASSLRRIPVADTQYF. The CDR3 coding sequence is TGTGCCAGCAGCTTAAGAAGGATCCCTGTCGCAGATACGCAGTATTTT. The chain employs TRBV7-3 and TRBJ2-3; D ambiguous. CDR3 length equals 16 residues. Germline V gives CDR1 SGHTA, CDR2 FQGTGA. V dropped 1 base and J dropped 4 bases, with 15 bases sitting between them.

This chain uses TRBV2 with TRBJ2-1; D possibly corresponds to TRBD2 (6 bases). V lost 7 bases, J lost 8 bases, and 18 bases lay in between. This CDR3 has 14 residues. Germline V gene sequence: CDR1 SNHLY, CDR2 FYNNEI. The CDR3 here is CASIREAASDEQFF. The CDR3 DNA reads TGTGCCAGCATAAGGGAGGCGGCCTCCGATGAGCAGTTCTTC.

The V and J genes are TRBV4-1 and TRBJ2-5; D might be TRBD1 (6 bases). This CDR3 is built from 17 residues. Trimming took off 1 base at V and 1 base at J, with 16 bases between the two ends. Germline V lookup: CDR1 MGHRA, CDR2 YSYEKL. CDR3 bases: TGCGCCAGCAGCCAAGGTTTGAAACAGGGATTCCAAGAGACCCAGTACTTC. The encoded protein is CASSQGLKQGFQETQYF.

The genes are TRBV7-9 and TRBJ2-2; D is uncertain. The V end lost 3 bases, the J end lost 7 bases, and 9 bases lay between the germline ends. Germline CDR1 and CDR2: SEHNR and FQNEAQ (reference sequence). The CDR3 is 13 amino acids. This CDR3 is CASSFPAVGELFF. In DNA, the CDR3 is TGTGCCAGCAGCTTCCCCGCGGTCGGGGAGCTGTTTTTT.

Remarks on this clone: At one end the junction does not follow the germline gene, possibly because of a read error. This chain uses TRBV9 with TRBJ2-2, with 7 bases identical to TRBD2. Per germline, CDR1 SGDLS and CDR2 YYNGEE. The CDR3 is 15 amino acids. CDR3 residues: CASSVRRENAGELFF. The CDR3 DNA sequence: TGTGCCAGCAGCGTACGGCGGGAGAACGCCGGGGAGCTGTTTTTT.

The chain recombines TRBV30 with TRBJ2-7; 10 nucleotides agree with TRBD1. V lost 5 bases to trimming and J lost 2 bases; unmatched junction nucleotides: 0. Germline V gene sequence: CDR1 GTSNPN, CDR2 SVGIG (reference sequence). The CDR3 length is 12 residues. The CDR3 region is CAWGQGAYEQYF. CDR3 bases: TGTGCCTGGGGACAGGGGGCCTACGAGCAGTACTTC.

DNA of the CDR3: TGTGCCAGCAGCTTGCGGCAGGGCATGAACACTGAAGCTTTCTTT. Residues: CASSLRQGMNTEAFF. This chain uses TRBV5-6 with TRBJ1-1; possibly TRBD1 for D (5 bases). The CDR3 spans 15 residues. The germline V and J ends were trimmed by 1 base and 0 bases, with 10 bases remaining between them. Germline lookup yields CDR1 SGHDT and CDR2 YYEEEE.

The chain couples TRBV2 to TRBJ2-7; 13 positions agree with TRBD2. Germline-derived CDR1 and CDR2 are SNHLY and FYNNEI. Losses at the gene ends were 4 bases for V and 1 base for J; bases not matched to a gene: 1. This CDR3 is 15 amino acids long. CDR3 amino acids: CASSGGLAGSYEQYF. In DNA, the CDR3 is TGTGCCAGCAGTGGGGGACTAGCGGGGTCCTACGAGCAGTACTTC.

Remarks on this clone: Other DNA sequences in this sample translate to the same CDR3. The chain links TRBV7-3 to TRBJ2-2; D uncertain. The germline V gene encodes CDR1 SGHTA and CDR2 FQGTGA. The CDR3 loop spans 15 amino acids. The germline V and J ends were trimmed by 1 base and 2 bases, with 8 bases remaining between them. CDR3 in amino acids: CASSLMSGNTGELFF. CDR3 bases: TGTGCCAGCAGCTTAATGTCGGGTAACACCGGGGAGCTGTTTTTT.

The chain couples TRBV6-4 to TRBJ1-1, with TRBD1 matching 7 bases. The CDR3 totals 15 residues. V trimming: 3 bases; J trimming: 4 bases; junction bases outside the gene matches: 8. In germline, CDR1 is MRHNA, CDR2 SNTAGT. The CDR3 here is CASSERQGGGTEAFF. DNA of the CDR3: TGTGCCAGCAGTGAGCGACAGGGAGGAGGCACTGAAGCTTTCTTT.

CDR3 DNA sequence: TGTGCCAGCAGCCAGAGAAACCAGGGAGGCTATGGCTACACCTTC. Translating gives CASSQRNQGGYGYTF. The chain combines TRBV7-9 with TRBJ1-2, with D perhaps matching TRBD1 (5 bases). V shed 5 bases and J shed 4 bases, with 17 bases lying between them. CDR3 length: 15 amino acids. Germline loops: CDR1 SEHNR, CDR2 FQNEAQ (reference sequence).

The J gene is TRBJ2-1, the V gene TRBV11-2, with D perhaps TRBD1 (6 bases). CDR3 length: 13 residues. Trimming took off 5 bases at V and 8 bases at J, with 13 bases between the two ends. The germline V gene encodes CDR1 SGHAT and CDR2 FQNNGV. Here the CDR3 reads CASSANRDHEQFF. DNA of the CDR3: TGTGCCAGCAGCGCAAACAGGGATCATGAGCAGTTCTTC.

Written as DNA, the CDR3 is TGTGCCAGTAGTATACAGGGAGAGGAGACCCAGTACTTC. Translating it yields CASSIQGEETQYF. V is TRBV19 and J is TRBJ2-5, with D perhaps assigned TRBD1 or TRBD2 (5 bases each). The CDR3 runs to 13 residues. Germline V gives CDR1 LNHDA, CDR2 SQIVND (reference sequence). With 2 bases removed from V and 5 bases from J, the gap between germline ends came to 9 bases.

The chain couples TRBV9 to TRBJ2-1, with 9 bases that match TRBD2. CDR1 is SGDLS, CDR2 YYNGEE, per germline. V shed 4 bases and J 2 bases; nucleotides not matched to a gene: 13. The CDR3 is made up of 18 amino acids. For the CDR3, the DNA is TGTGCCAGCAGCTCCCGAGCCCAGCGGGAGGTCGCCTACAATGAGCAGTTCTTC. This translates into CASSSRAQREVAYNEQFF.

The CDR3 region is CASSVVGSASTGELFF. The CDR3 DNA reads as TGTGCCAGCAGCGTAGTTGGGTCGGCGTCCACCGGGGAGCTGTTTTTT. The chain couples TRBV9 to TRBJ2-2, with D hard to call. The germline V and J ends were trimmed by 0 bases and 4 bases, with 13 bases remaining between them. The CDR3 consists of 16 residues. CDR1 SGDLS and CDR2 YYNGEE come from the germline V gene.

The count of this clone is one. The V and J genes are TRBV4-1 and TRBJ2-7; D may be TRBD1 (7 bases). CDR3 size: 16 residues. Per germline, CDR1 MGHRA and CDR2 YSYEKL. V was trimmed by 2 bases and J by 3 bases, leaving 17 bases between them. In DNA form, the CDR3 reads TGCGCCAGCAGCCAACCCTCAGGGGGGCCCTTCTACGAGCAGTACTTC. Its protein product is CASSQPSGGPFYEQYF.

This chain joins TRBV5-1 and TRBJ2-1; TRBD2 agrees at 7 bases. The ends lost 7 bases at V and 7 bases at J; junction bases unmatched: 14. Germline loops: CDR1 SGHRS, CDR2 YFSETQ. The CDR3 has 15 residues. The CDR3 protein is CASAGGGGPSNEQFF. CDR3 nucleotide sequence: TGCGCCAGCGCTGGGGGGGGAGGGCCGAGTAATGAGCAGTTCTTC.

This sequence joins TRBV28 and TRBJ1-2; D unresolved. The V end was cut by 10 bases, the J end by 2 bases, with 14 bases between. Per germline, CDR1 MDHEN and CDR2 SYDVKM. CDR3 length: 13 residues. CDR3 in DNA: TGTGCCACCCGTCGAGGCGAGAACTATGGCTACACCTTC. Translated, it gives CATRRGENYGYTF.

This chain uses TRBV28 with TRBJ1-2; perhaps TRBD1 as D (5 bases). The CDR3 loop spans 12 amino acids. Looked up from germline, CDR1 is MDHEN and CDR2 is SYDVKM. V was trimmed by 7 bases and J by 7 bases, leaving 13 bases between them. The chain's CDR3 is CASTQGVVGYTF. Written as DNA, the CDR3 is TGTGCCAGCACCCAGGGAGTGGTTGGCTACACCTTC.

The CDR3 DNA reads as TGTGCCAGCCCGAAATTTAATGAAAAACTGTTTTTT. Amino acids: CASPKFNEKLFF. The rearrangement uses TRBV6-5 and TRBJ1-4, with unresolved D. Per the germline V gene, CDR1 is MNHEY and CDR2 is SVGAGI. This CDR3 is built from 12 residues. V shed 8 bases and J shed 4 bases, with 8 bases lying between them.

J is TRBJ1-1 and V is TRBV7-3; D gene unclear. The CDR3 covers 14 residues. Trimming removed 7 bases at V and 4 bases at J, with 16 bases between. The germline gives CDR1 SGHTA, CDR2 FQGTGA. The CDR3 region has the DNA TGTGCCAGCAAATTAGACCGTTTAGGCACTGAAGCTTTCTTT. Its translation: CASKLDRLGTEAFF.